This entry is about one T cell receptor (beta chain). TCRdb keeps only in-frame clones here, not all; method: immunoSEQ multiplex PCR. The data show some 38,000 clones, with 85% to 90% seen just once and 6% to 7.5% held by the top ten. Germline values: CDR1 SGHAT, CDR2 FQNNGV. The V segment lost 0 bases and the J segment 0 bases; nucleotides outside the gene matches: 3. This CDR3 contains 17 residues. This specimen belongs to a study of T cell changes during pregnancy in multiple sclerosis. The rearrangement uses TRBV11-2 and TRBJ2-5; 11 positions match TRBD2. The receptor comes from a female donor with multiple sclerosis, enrolled in a pregnancy study. The sequenced sample was CD8+ T cells from peripheral blood mononuclear cells, obtained in the third trimester of pregnancy. CDR3 coding DNA: TGTGCCAGCAGCTTAGATATGACTAGCGGGGACCAAGAGACCCAGTACTTC. This translates into CASSLDMTSGDQETQYF.